This is a list of T cell receptor beta chains from one sample in a study of T cell repertoires in cytomegalovirus infection. TCRdb reanalysed the reads using MiXCR and keeps one entry per CDR3 protein. The sample has about 220,000 distinct CDR3 sequences; about 38% are singletons. These receptors' antigens are unknown. The sequences come from CD8+ T cells from cultured PBMCs, collected from culture after CMV antigen stimulation. The receptor source for this set is a human donor in good health (CMV status not recorded). Some clones in this sample may be carry-over from other donors' samples. The CDR3 runs from the conserved cysteine through the conserved F or W. The D gene is left open where the match is weak. Size is stated for part of the rows, as once, few or many counts, or as a class when the clone is expanded.

V	D	size	J	CDR3	DNA
TRBV10-3	TRBD2	.	TRBJ2-7	CAISGTSGISYEQYF	TGTGCCATCTCGGGGACTAGCGGAATATCCTACGAGCAGTACTTC
TRBV12-3/TRBV12-4	TRBD1	many	TRBJ2-3	CASSPRTGQDTQYF	TGTGCCAGCAGTCCCCGGACAGGCCAAGATACGCAGTATTTT
TRBV7-9	.	.	TRBJ2-5	CASSLNLEETQYF	TGTGCCAGCAGCTTAAACCTCGAGGAGACCCAGTACTTC
TRBV6-5	TRBD1	few	TRBJ2-1	CASSYRTGVNEQFF	TGTGCCAGCAGTTACAGAACAGGGGTCAATGAGCAGTTCTTC
TRBV11-2	.	many	TRBJ1-6	CASSPPGGTSSYNSPLHF	TGTGCCAGCAGCCCCCCCGGGGGCACGAGCTCCTATAATTCACCCCTCCACTTT
TRBV28	.	.	TRBJ2-7	CASSLYFRGLQIYEQYF	TGTGCCAGCAGTTTATACTTTAGGGGACTCCAAATTTACGAGCAGTACTTC
TRBV27	TRBD1	.	TRBJ1-1	CASSSLRQGWNTEAFF	TGTGCCAGCAGCAGCCTTCGACAGGGATGGAACACTGAAGCTTTCTTT
TRBV19	.	.	TRBJ1-5	CASTARGASQPQHF	TGTGCCAGTACGGCGAGGGGGGCCAGCCAGCCCCAGCATTTT
TRBV27	TRBD2	few	TRBJ2-1	CASSTSSGGAKNEQFF	TGTGCCAGCAGTACCTCTAGCGGGGGGGCTAAGAATGAGCAGTTCTTC
TRBV4-1	TRBD2	medium-sized	TRBJ2-1	CASSQTSGAGYNEQFF	TGCGCCAGCAGCCAAACTAGCGGGGCGGGGTACAATGAGCAGTTCTTC
TRBV11-2	.	.	TRBJ2-7	CASGPTSTYEQYF	TGTGCCAGCGGCCCGACTTCTACCTACGAGCAGTACTTC
TRBV7-9	TRBD2	.	TRBJ2-1	CASRSRSLAGGHSYNEQFF	TGTGCCAGCAGGTCCAGATCCCTAGCGGGGGGCCACTCCTACAATGAGCAGTTCTTC
TRBV20-1	TRBD2	few	TRBJ2-7	CSATGRGGGVEQYF	TGCAGTGCTACCGGGAGGGGCGGCGGGGTCGAGCAGTACTTC
TRBV27	.	.	TRBJ2-7	CASSSPRSGYEQYF	TGTGCCAGCAGTTCTCCGAGGAGCGGCTACGAGCAGTACTTC
TRBV7-6	.	.	TRBJ2-7	CASSIHSYEQYF	TGTGCCAGCAGCATCCACAGCTACGAGCAGTACTTC
TRBV12-3/TRBV12-4	TRBD2	once	TRBJ2-5	CASSSGGGREETQYF	TGTGCCAGCAGTTCCGGGGGGGGGAGAGAAGAGACCCAGTACTTC
TRBV19	.	.	TRBJ2-3	CASSTLFGGPDTQYF	TGTGCCAGTAGTACCCTCTTCGGGGGGCCAGATACGCAGTATTTT
TRBV9	TRBD2	.	TRBJ2-6	CASSVAGGPGANVLTF	TGTGCCAGCAGCGTAGCGGGGGGGCCTGGGGCCAACGTCCTGACTTTC
TRBV14	.	.	TRBJ2-1	CASSLSTRSPYSEQFF	TGTGCCAGCAGCCTGTCGACTAGGTCTCCCTACAGTGAGCAGTTCTTC
TRBV2	TRBD1	.	TRBJ1-4	CASRDRGTEKLFF	TGTGCCAGCAGGGACAGGGGGACTGAAAAACTGTTTTTT
TRBV6-8	.	.	TRBJ2-1	CASSYSPRTYYNEQFF	TGTGCCAGCAGTTACTCGCCCCGGACTTATTACAATGAGCAGTTCTTC
TRBV7-2	TRBD1	.	TRBJ1-3	CASSPGQGAGNTIYF	TGTGCCAGCAGCCCGGGACAGGGGGCCGGAAACACCATATATTTT
TRBV12-3/TRBV12-4	.	.	TRBJ2-1	CARSQPLAESSYNEQFF	TGTGCCAGAAGTCAACCCTTAGCGGAGAGCTCCTACAATGAGCAGTTCTTC
TRBV20-1	.	many	TRBJ1-5	CSARDLKAGGNQPQHF	TGCAGTGCTAGAGATCTGAAGGCAGGGGGCAATCAGCCCCAGCATTTT
TRBV20-1	.	many	TRBJ2-1	CSARRKETYNEQFF	TGCAGTGCTAGAAGGAAAGAGACCTACAATGAGCAGTTCTTC
TRBV7-3	.	once	TRBJ2-2	CASSLSSAGELFF	TGTGCCAGCAGCCTTTCTAGCGCCGGGGAGCTGTTTTTT
TRBV7-9	.	.	TRBJ2-2	CASSLAPVVTGELFF	TGTGCCAGCAGCTTAGCACCGGTTGTCACCGGGGAGCTGTTTTTT
TRBV12-3/TRBV12-4	TRBD2	.	TRBJ2-1	CASSLGSSGIDEQFF	TGTGCCAGCAGTTTAGGTAGTAGCGGGATCGATGAGCAGTTCTTC
TRBV7-9	.	.	TRBJ2-5	CASSLVDSQETQYF	TGTGCCAGCAGCTTGGTAGACAGTCAGGAGACCCAGTACTTC
TRBV6-1	TRBD1	.	TRBJ1-1	CASTRQGVWTEAFF	TGTGCCAGCACCCGACAGGGGGTGTGGACTGAAGCTTTCTTT
TRBV27	.	.	TRBJ2-7	CASSLDASYEQYF	TGTGCCAGCAGTTTAGACGCCTCCTACGAGCAGTACTTC
TRBV7-9	.	few	TRBJ2-5	CASSPPPRTQYF	TGTGCCAGCAGCCCCCCCCCGAGGACCCAGTACTTC
TRBV20-1	.	.	TRBJ2-1	CSVRPGLGSYNEQFF	TGCAGTGTAAGACCGGGACTGGGGTCTTACAATGAGCAGTTCTTC
TRBV5-6	.	.	TRBJ2-5	CASTAGDFQETQYF	TGTGCCAGCACCGCAGGGGACTTCCAAGAGACCCAGTACTTC
TRBV7-8	.	few	TRBJ2-5	CASSLASGTYETQYF	TGTGCCAGCAGCTTAGCGTCTGGGACATACGAGACCCAGTACTTC
TRBV27	.	.	TRBJ1-2	CASTTFGGLYGYTF	TGTGCCAGCACCACATTTGGGGGGCTCTATGGCTACACCTTC
TRBV30	.	.	TRBJ1-5	CAWTSEVRGQPQHF	TGTGCCTGGACCTCAGAGGTGCGTGGTCAGCCCCAGCATTTT
TRBV7-2	.	many	TRBJ1-1	CASSWTGGSPPEAFF	TGTGCCAGCAGCTGGACGGGGGGCTCCCCCCCTGAAGCTTTCTTT
TRBV2	.	.	TRBJ2-1	CASIREEQFF	TGTGCCAGCATCCGGGAGGAGCAGTTCTTC
TRBV10-3	.	.	TRBJ2-1	CAISEGVVGDNEQFF	TGTGCCATCAGTGAAGGAGTGGTGGGGGACAATGAGCAGTTCTTC
TRBV7-3	TRBD2	few	TRBJ2-5	CASSISYSGRETQYF	TGTGCCAGCAGCATTTCTTATAGCGGGAGAGAGACCCAGTACTTC
TRBV2	.	.	TRBJ2-1	CASSEGGWEQFF	TGTGCCAGCAGTGAGGGGGGATGGGAGCAGTTCTTC
TRBV27	TRBD1	few	TRBJ1-5	CASSPSTGNVNQPQHF	TGTGCCAGCAGTCCCTCGACAGGGAATGTCAATCAGCCCCAGCATTTT
TRBV7-8	.	.	TRBJ2-1	CASSPPADSYNEQFF	TGTGCCAGCAGCCCCCCAGCAGACTCCTACAATGAGCAGTTCTTC
TRBV24-1	.	.	TRBJ2-2	CATSGPQGPGELFF	TGTGCCACCAGTGGTCCCCAGGGCCCCGGGGAGCTGTTTTTT
TRBV10-3	TRBD2	.	TRBJ2-4	CATAPSGGAKNIQYF	TGTGCCACAGCCCCTAGCGGGGGGGCCAAAAACATTCAGTACTTC
TRBV10-3	.	.	TRBJ2-7	CAPMGDPGCEQYF	TGTGCCCCTATGGGGGACCCAGGGTGCGAGCAGTACTTC
TRBV6-5	.	.	TRBJ2-2	CASSYGHTPTGELFF	TGTGCCAGCAGTTACGGCCATACCCCCACCGGGGAGCTGTTTTTT
TRBV27	TRBD1	few	TRBJ1-5	CASSDRGPQPQHF	TGTGCCAGCTCGGACAGGGGGCCTCAGCCCCAGCATTTT
TRBV4-2	.	.	TRBJ1-1	CASSQDVAPTTEAFF	TGTGCCAGCAGCCAAGATGTGGCCCCTACCACTGAAGCTTTCTTT
TRBV25-1	TRBD1	.	TRBJ2-5	CASSESQGDQETQYF	TGTGCCAGCAGTGAATCTCAGGGGGACCAAGAGACCCAGTACTTC
TRBV7-6	TRBD1	few	TRBJ1-1	CASSLARTGYNTEAFF	TGTGCCAGCAGCTTAGCCAGGACAGGGTATAACACTGAAGCTTTCTTT